These 4 T cell receptor beta chains originate from one sample sequenced in a study of blood T cells in healthy people across ages (dated by TCRdb to between 2014 and 2017). Libraries came from 5' RACE. The instrument was an Illumina HiSeq 2500. A second PCR of roughly 6 to 11 cycles was performed with a sample-barcoded 5' primer and a J-beta primer mix. TCRdb reanalyzed the raw reads on its own, using fastp at Q25 for trimming and MiXCR for clone calling, and kept in-frame beta chains. Identical CDR3 proteins give one entry, which carries the most common genes and DNA. Counted in this sample were some 1,500,000 distinct CDR3 sequences; 35% to 45% of them appeared once. The ten biggest clones cover under 5% of the sample. Sequencing was carried out using blood. The source of these receptors is a woman between 18 and 30 years old in good health.

This clonotype occurred a few times. This sequence joins TRBV20-1 and TRBJ1-4, with TRBD1 identical over 7 bases. V lost 6 bases, J lost 6 bases, and 7 bases stayed unmatched. Germline assignment: CDR1 DFQATT and CDR2 SNEGSKA (reference sequence). The CDR3 consists of 13 residues. CDR3 DNA sequence: TGCAGTGCCACGACAGGGACGCATGAAAAACTGTTTTTT. It yields the protein CSATTGTHEKLFF.

This clonotype was found a few times. This chain links TRBV20-1 with TRBJ2-1; 9 bases line up with TRBD1. V was clipped by 1 base and J by 9 bases; unmatched bases: 4. Germline V gene sequence: CDR1 DFQATT, CDR2 SNEGSKA (reference sequence). The CDR3 loop spans 13 amino acids. The CDR3 region has the DNA TGCAGTGCTAGAGGGGGACAGGGCACTGAGCAGTTCTTC. Translation: CSARGGQGTEQFF.

The chain recombines TRBV7-9 with TRBJ2-4; D is undetermined. The J call is uncertain, as TRBJ2-7 better fits the DNA end. Germline V gene sequence: CDR1 SEHNR, CDR2 FQNEAQ (reference sequence). This CDR3 region has 14 residues. The CDR3, as DNA: TGTGCCAGCAGCCTCTCATTAAGCCCCTACGAGCAGTACTTC. Translating it yields CASSLSLSPYEQYF.

This clonotype was recorded a few times. The chain uses TRBV3-1 and TRBJ1-1, with D perhaps matching TRBD1 (6 bases). Germline loops: CDR1 LGHDT, CDR2 YNNKEL (reference sequence). V dropped 6 bases and J dropped 0 bases, with 14 bases sitting between them. This CDR3 has 15 residues. CDR3 sequence: CASSTPRGMNTEAFF. DNA for the CDR3: TGTGCCAGCAGTACCCCCAGGGGTATGAACACTGAAGCTTTCTTT.